The sequence of this TCR beta chain was determined in a study of T cell changes during pregnancy in multiple sclerosis. This table comes from immunoSEQ multiplex PCR, and its TCRdb copy is limited to in-frame clones, with some not included. The sample carries about 76,000 clones, roughly 93% recorded once. Trimming removed 0 bases at V and 0 bases at J, with 10 bases between. The CDR3 consists of 16 residues. Germline-derived CDR1 and CDR2 are SGHRS and YFSETQ. Sequencing used peripheral blood, obtained in the second trimester of pregnancy. This chain connects TRBV5-1 to TRBJ1-3, with D uncertain. This TCR was recovered from a female donor with multiple sclerosis, enrolled in a pregnancy study. This CDR3 reads CASSLAAGSSGNTIYF. CDR3 sequence (DNA): TGCGCCAGCAGCTTGGCCGCGGGGAGCTCTGGAAACACCATATATTTT.